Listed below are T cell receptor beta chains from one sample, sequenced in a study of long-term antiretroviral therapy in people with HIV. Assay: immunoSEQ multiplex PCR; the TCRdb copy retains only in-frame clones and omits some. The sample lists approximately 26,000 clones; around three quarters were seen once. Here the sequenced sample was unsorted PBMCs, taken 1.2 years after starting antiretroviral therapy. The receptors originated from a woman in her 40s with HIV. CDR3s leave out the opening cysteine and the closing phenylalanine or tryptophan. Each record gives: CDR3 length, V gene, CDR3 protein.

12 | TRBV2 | ASSAGQAGQPQH
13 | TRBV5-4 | ASSAAGQGLTEAF
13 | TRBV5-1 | ASSLQGSPQETQY
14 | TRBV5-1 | ASSLRGGTGNTEAF
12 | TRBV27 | ASSYGGGDYEQY
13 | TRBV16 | ASSQSAGFGNTIY
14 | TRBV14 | ASSQEGWDRKYEQY
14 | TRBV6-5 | ASSYRPPSHQETQY
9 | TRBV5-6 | ASSLYYEQY
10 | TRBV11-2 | ASSLGNNEQF
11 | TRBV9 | ASSVGGQDTQY
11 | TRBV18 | ASSPADLLGYT
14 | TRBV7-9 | ASSLVAGGDTGELF
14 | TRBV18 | ASSPPGQGYTGELF
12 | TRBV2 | ASTSGQNYEKLF
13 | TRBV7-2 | ASSWAGGEDYGYT
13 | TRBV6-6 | ASSKTGGFNEKLF
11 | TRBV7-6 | ASSLMRQETQY
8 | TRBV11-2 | ASSAGKQF
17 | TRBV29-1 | SVAGGGTGAAPSTDTQY
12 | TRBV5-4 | ASSLSGSSYEQY
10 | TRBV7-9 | ASSLMGDGYT
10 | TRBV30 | AWNSGEETQY
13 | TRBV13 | ASSSGTGATGELF
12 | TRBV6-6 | ASSYDRIRGEQY
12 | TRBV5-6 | ASSPGPLGYEQY